Below are 8 T cell receptor beta chains sequenced from a single sample in a study of OX40 agonist ivuxolimab in advanced cancers. TCRdb keeps only in-frame clones here, not all; method: immunoSEQ multiplex PCR. The data show approximately 40,000 clones, about 83% seen once. The sample consisted of CD4+ or CD8+ T cells sorted from blood, taken in a trial of the OX40 agonist ivuxolimab. These receptor sequences come from an adult with an advanced solid tumor such as melanoma, head and neck, liver or kidney cancer.

By share, this clone ranks as large. This rearrangement joins TRBV21-1 to TRBJ2-1; whether TRBD2, the table's D call, matches the DNA was not checked. TRBV21-1 is flagged as a pseudogene. The CDR3 spans 15 residues. For the CDR3, the DNA is TGTGCCAGCAGCAAAAGGACTAGCGGGAGGAATGAGCAGTTCTTC. It encodes CASSKRTSGRNEQFF.

This sequence joins TRBV7-8 and TRBJ1-1; D is uncertain. Trimming left V 3 bases short and J 0 bases short, with 11 bases between. The CDR3 is 15 amino acids. Germline CDR1 SGHVS, CDR2 FQNEAQ. CDR3 amino acids: CASSFPVDMNTEAFF. CDR3 coding DNA: TGTGCCAGCAGCTTCCCAGTCGACATGAACACTGAAGCTTTCTTT.

The J gene is TRBJ1-1, the V gene TRBV15; D call uncertain. The germline CDR1 and CDR2 sequences are LNHNV and YYDKDF (reference sequence). The CDR3 length is 14 residues. Trimming pared 4 bases from V and 7 bases from J, leaving 16 bases between. CDR3 nucleotide sequence: TGTGCCACCAGCACATATATGACGGGCAGTGAAGCTTTCTTT. Encoded protein: CATSTYMTGSEAFF.

The chain recombines TRBV6-1 with TRBJ2-5; 8 bases are a match to TRBD1. The trim removed 6 bases at V and 2 bases at J, leaving 5 bases unmatched. The V gene's germline CDR1 is MNHNS and CDR2 SASEGT. This CDR3 spans 14 amino acids. The CDR3 loop is CASRVTGAQETQYF. The CDR3 DNA is TGTGCCAGCAGAGTGACAGGGGCACAAGAGACCCAGTACTTC.

CDR3 bases: TGTGCCAGCAGCCAAGGGACAGGGTCCCCCGAGCAGTACTTC. It specifies CASSQGTGSPEQYF. The chain links TRBV14 to TRBJ2-7; 8 bases are a match to TRBD1. V trimming: 1 base; J trimming: 6 bases; junction bases outside the gene matches: 5. Looked up from germline, CDR1 is SGHDN and CDR2 is FVKESK. There are 14 residues in the CDR3.

V gene TRBV15 combines with J gene TRBJ2-7, with 16 bases matching TRBD2. The V and J ends lost 1 base and 4 bases, in that order; junction bases with no gene match: 7. This CDR3 contains 18 residues. The germline CDR1 and CDR2 sequences are LNHNV and YYDKDF (reference sequence). CDR3 residues: CATSRAGTSGRARYEQYF. In DNA form, the CDR3 reads TGTGCCACCAGCAGAGCCGGGACTAGCGGGAGGGCCAGGTACGAGCAGTACTTC.

The chain combines TRBV11-2 with TRBJ2-7; D gene uncertain. CDR3 size: 10 residues. Per the germline V gene, CDR1 is SGHAT and CDR2 is FQNNGV. V lost 5 bases and J lost 6, with 5 bases in between. The CDR3 region is CASSDLEQYF. The DNA of the CDR3 is TGTGCCAGCAGCGATCTCGAGCAGTACTTC.

The chain joins TRBV27 to TRBJ1-1; perhaps TRBD1 as D (5 bases). CDR3 length: 14 residues. CDR1 is MNHEY and CDR2 is SMNVEV in the germline V gene (reference sequence). V gave up 2 bases and J gave up 1 base, with 8 bases separating them. The CDR3 DNA reads as TGTGCCAGCAGTTTAGGAACAGGGAACACTGAAGCTTTCTTT. Residues: CASSLGTGNTEAFF.